These 31 T cell receptor beta chains originate from one sample sequenced in a study of CD8+ T cells in alopecia areata (dated by TCRdb to 2016 to 2018). The library was prepared using the immunoSEQ multiplex PCR assay. For TCR sequencing, RNA was extracted from every sample and reverse transcribed into cDNA to serve as template. Held by TCRdb, this immuneACCESS table contains in-frame sequences only and omits some clones. Under half of the omission traces to an unresolved V gene where checked; the cause of the rest is unknown. The sample records around 130,000 clones, around three fifths of which are singletons. The ten largest clones add up to roughly 4.3% of the sample. Read against the paper, the sample's time point label means: baseline before oral tofacitinib. The sequenced sample was CD4+ T cells sorted from blood, obtained at week 0. The receptors originated from a human donor with alopecia areata.

This clone was found a few times. The genes are TRBV5-5 and TRBJ1-1, with unresolved D. V lost 3 bases to trimming and J lost 5 bases, with 17 bases between them. Germline V gives CDR1 SGHKS, CDR2 YYEKEE (reference sequence). The CDR3 totals 15 residues. The CDR3 DNA sequence: TGTGCCAGCAGCTCGACACACGTAGGAGTTACTGAAGCTTTCTTT. This gives the protein CASSSTHVGVTEAFF.

This chain uses TRBV19 with TRBJ2-7; 11 bases agree with TRBD1. V shed 6 bases and J 2 bases; nucleotides not matched to a gene: 9. The length of the CDR3 is 16 residues. CDR1 is LNHDA and CDR2 is SQIVND in the germline V gene (reference sequence). For the CDR3, the DNA is TGTGCCAGTAGGCGGGGTTCGGGACAGGGGGCCTACGAGCAGTACTTC. It translates to CASRRGSGQGAYEQYF.

The rearrangement joins TRBV5-1 to TRBJ2-7; no clear D. CDR1 and CDR2 from the germline V gene are SGHRS and YFSETQ. The V end lost 4 bases, the J end lost 0 bases, and 8 bases lay between the germline ends. This CDR3 spans 13 amino acids. CDR3 loop: CASSTDSSYEQYF. In DNA, the CDR3 is TGCGCCAGCAGCACAGACTCCTCCTACGAGCAGTACTTC.

The count of this clone is one. V gene TRBV27 combines with J gene TRBJ2-7; D gene uncertain. Germline CDR1 and CDR2: MNHEY and SMNVEV (reference sequence). V lost 6 bases and J lost 2, with 11 bases in between. The CDR3 is 13 residues long. This CDR3 is CASSSGRAYEQYF. The DNA for the CDR3 is TGTGCCAGCAGCTCCGGACGGGCCTACGAGCAGTACTTC.

This clone was found once. The chain joins TRBV7-2 to TRBJ2-1; TRBD2 matches 12 bases. The CDR3 loop spans 17 amino acids. Germline CDR1 and CDR2: SGHTA and FQGNSA. The V and J ends lost 4 bases and 7 bases, in that order; junction bases with no gene match: 11. CDR3 residues: CASSSDWTSGMRNEQFF. CDR3 coding DNA: TGTGCCAGCAGCTCGGATTGGACTAGCGGGATGAGAAATGAGCAGTTCTTC.

The chain carries TRBV4-3 and TRBJ2-1; the match to TRBD2 covers 10 bases. Germline V gene lookup returns CDR1 LGHNA and CDR2 YSLEER. V was pared by 0 bases and J by 9 bases, with 2 bases of the junction left unmatched. This CDR3 has 14 residues. The CDR3 region is CASSQDIAGGEQFF. The CDR3 nucleotides read TGCGCCAGCAGCCAAGATATAGCGGGAGGTGAGCAGTTCTTC.

This chain uses TRBV7-8 with TRBJ1-5; D remains unclear. V lost 1 base, J lost 0 bases, and 10 bases lay in between. The CDR3 consists of 16 residues. Per the germline V gene, CDR1 is SGHVS and CDR2 is FQNEAQ. The CDR3: CASSLETRYSNQPQHF. The CDR3 nucleotides read TGTGCCAGCAGCTTAGAAACAAGATATAGCAATCAGCCCCAGCATTTT.

This clone was seen more than once but under ten times. The J gene is TRBJ1-2, the V gene TRBV29-1; TRBD1 aligns across 7 bases. From germline, CDR1 is SQVTM and CDR2 ANQGSEA. V shed 6 bases and J 2 bases; nucleotides not matched to a gene: 12. The CDR3 totals 15 residues. Here the CDR3 reads CSVLQVQTGNYGYTF. The CDR3 nucleotides are TGCAGCGTCCTACAAGTCCAGACAGGGAACTATGGCTACACCTTC.

V gene TRBV4-1 combines with J gene TRBJ2-1, with 13 bases matching TRBD2. With 3 bases clipped from V and 4 bases from J, the junction kept 9 bases outside the gene matches. Germline V gene data show CDR1 as MGHRA and CDR2 as YSYEKL. The CDR3 length is 18 residues. CDR3 sequence reads: CASSHRTGTSGEYNEQFF. In DNA, the CDR3 is TGCGCCAGCAGCCACCGAACCGGGACTAGCGGGGAATACAATGAGCAGTTCTTC.

The genes are TRBV18 and TRBJ1-2; D gene ambiguous. This CDR3 comprises 14 residues. The germline CDR1 and CDR2 sequences are KGHSH and LQKENI. The germline V and J ends were trimmed by 3 bases and 4 bases, with 12 bases remaining between them. CDR3 amino acids: CASSPEESLYGYTF. CDR3 in DNA: TGTGCCAGCTCACCTGAGGAGAGTCTCTATGGCTACACCTTC.

The rearrangement links TRBV28 to TRBJ1-2; 7 positions agree with TRBD1. This CDR3 contains 12 residues. Per germline, CDR1 MDHEN and CDR2 SYDVKM. Losses at the gene ends were 2 bases for V and 7 bases for J; bases not matched to a gene: 1. The CDR3 protein is CASSLRGLGYTF. The CDR3, as DNA: TGTGCCAGCAGTTTAAGGGGGCTTGGCTACACCTTC.

This clone was found a few times. The V call is TRBV6-6, the J call TRBJ1-5; D remains ambiguous. Germline CDR1 MNHNY, CDR2 SVGAGI (reference sequence). V gave up 5 bases and J gave up 1 base, with 15 bases separating them. This CDR3 region has 16 residues. The CDR3 protein is CASSPPLSVSNQPQHF. CDR3 in DNA: TGTGCCAGCAGTCCCCCTCTGTCCGTAAGCAATCAGCCCCAGCATTTT.

The gene calls are TRBV18 and TRBJ2-3, with TRBD2 identical over 9 bases. Germline trimming cut 5 bases from V and 4 bases from J; bases unmatched to any gene: 4. This CDR3 is built from 14 residues. Germline CDR1 reads KGHSH; CDR2 reads LQKENI. CDR3 sequence reads: CASSEGLASDTQYF. The CDR3 coding sequence is TGTGCCAGCTCAGAGGGACTAGCCTCAGATACGCAGTATTTT.

The chain is built from TRBV5-1 and TRBJ1-1, with 7 bases identical to TRBD1. Germline-derived CDR1 and CDR2 are SGHRS and YFSETQ. The V and J ends lost 0 bases and 0 bases, in that order; junction bases with no gene match: 2. The CDR3 length is 15 residues. The CDR3: CASSLGQGLNTEAFF. The CDR3 DNA is TGCGCCAGCAGCTTGGGACAGGGATTGAACACTGAAGCTTTCTTT.

The table lists this clone with many counts. V usage is TRBV7-9 and J usage is TRBJ2-1; 10 positions agree with TRBD2. Trimming cost V 0 bases and J 4 bases; bases outside gene matches: 0. CDR1 and CDR2 from the germline V gene are SEHNR and FQNEAQ (reference sequence). This CDR3 has 15 residues. In DNA form, the CDR3 reads TGTGCCAGCAGCTTAGCTAGCGGGGGGTACAATGAGCAGTTCTTC. Translation: CASSLASGGYNEQFF.

The chain couples TRBV18 to TRBJ1-3; a possible D gene is TRBD1 (6 bases). Per germline, CDR1 KGHSH and CDR2 LQKENI. V lost 1 base and J lost 4, with 11 bases in between. The CDR3 loop spans 15 amino acids. The CDR3 is CASSPQSGAGNTIYF. CDR3 coding DNA: TGTGCCAGCTCACCACAGTCAGGGGCCGGAAACACCATATATTTT. Variable domain in full (rest from reference TRBV18 and TRBJ1-3): NAGVMQNPRHLVRRRGQEARLRCSPMKGHSHVYWYRQLPEEGLKFMVYLQKENIIDESGMPKERFSAEFPKEGPSILRIQQVVRGDSAAYFCASSPQSGAGNTIYFGEGSWLTVV.

The chain couples TRBV2 to TRBJ2-3; TRBD1 matches at 11 bases. Trimming removed 6 bases from V and 4 bases from J; junction bases left unmatched: 9. The CDR3 consists of 16 residues. The V gene's germline CDR1 is SNHLY and CDR2 FYNNEI. The CDR3 DNA reads as TGTGCCAGCAGAGAGAGGACAGGGGGCGCATCAGATACGCAGTATTTT. Its protein is CASRERTGGASDTQYF.

There are a few counts of this clone. The V and J genes are TRBV6-1 and TRBJ2-1; D possibly matches TRBD1 or TRBD2 (5 bases each). V gave up 7 bases and J gave up 8 bases, with 15 bases separating them. The CDR3 runs 13 residues. The germline V gene encodes CDR1 MNHNS and CDR2 SASEGT. The CDR3 nucleotides are TGTGCCAGCACCGAAACTAGGGGCGATGAGCAGTTCTTC. It encodes CASTETRGDEQFF.

The chain carries TRBV5-1 and TRBJ2-7; 7 bases are shared with TRBD1. After removal of 3 bases from V and 3 bases from J, the junction contained 15 bases not matched to a gene. In germline, CDR1 is SGHRS, CDR2 YFSETQ. CDR3 length: 17 residues. The CDR3 DNA is TGCGCCAGCAGCTACCAAACGCCGGGACAGACAGACTACGAGCAGTACTTC. Translating it yields CASSYQTPGQTDYEQYF. Full variable domain (remainder filled in from reference TRBV5-1 and TRBJ2-7): KAGVTQTPRYLIKTRGQQVTLSCSPISGHRSVSWYQQTPGQGLQFLFEYFSETQRNKGNFPGRFSGRQFSNSRSEMNVSTLELGDSALYLCASSYQTPGQTDYEQYFGPGTRLTVT.

The V and J genes are TRBV5-6 and TRBJ2-2, with 10 positions matching TRBD1. Trimming at V came to 1 base and at J to 9 bases, leaving 6 bases not matched to a gene. Germline assignment: CDR1 SGHDT and CDR2 YYEEEE. The CDR3 extends over 15 amino acids. The CDR3 DNA follows: TGTGCCAGCAGCTTGCTGGGACAGGGGTTATGGGAGCTGTTTTTT. It is translated as CASSLLGQGLWELFF.

This clone was recorded a few times. V usage is TRBV6-6 and J usage is TRBJ2-5, with TRBD1 matching over 9 bases. Germline V lookup: CDR1 MNHNY, CDR2 SVGAGI (reference sequence). This CDR3 has 16 amino acids. With V trimmed by 0 bases and J by 4 bases, 6 bases remained unmatched. This CDR3 reads CASSYSLTGGRETQYF. DNA for the CDR3: TGTGCCAGCAGTTACTCGCTGACAGGGGGACGAGAGACCCAGTACTTC.

The chain links TRBV4-2 to TRBJ1-1; D may be TRBD1 (6 bases). This CDR3 has 16 residues. V lost 1 base and J 3 bases, leaving 15 bases between the germline ends. Germline loops: CDR1 LGHNA, CDR2 YNFKEQ. The CDR3 loop is CASSQGQGTKDTEAFF. The CDR3 nucleotides read TGTGCCAGCAGCCAAGGCCAGGGGACCAAAGACACTGAAGCTTTCTTT.

The chain has TRBV7-2 and TRBJ2-7; D may be TRBD1 (6 bases). V was trimmed by 2 bases and J by 7 bases, leaving 15 bases between them. Per the germline V gene, CDR1 is SGHTA and CDR2 is FQGNSA. This CDR3 is built from 14 residues. CDR3 sequence reads: CASSLTGQPNEQYF. CDR3 nucleotide sequence: TGTGCCAGCAGCTTAACAGGGCAACCCAATGAGCAGTACTTC.

This clone has more than one count but fewer than ten. The chain employs TRBV23-1 and TRBJ2-1; 9 bases match TRBD2. TRBV23-1 qualifies as an ORF whose function is uncertain. J lost 3 bases, V lost 6 bases, and 6 bases had no gene match. The CDR3 spans 15 residues. In nucleotides, the CDR3 is TGCGCCAGCAGCAGGGTGACTAGCGGCTACAATGAGCAGTTCTTC. This gives the protein CASSRVTSGYNEQFF.

The rearrangement uses TRBV7-3 and TRBJ2-7; the D is unclear. V was pared by 5 bases and J by 4 bases, with 27 bases between. Germline assignment: CDR1 SGHTA and CDR2 FQGTGA. The CDR3 spans 18 residues. The CDR3 DNA is TGTGCCAGCAGCCCGTCATATTCCCCCGTTTTTGCTGGTTACGAGCAGTACTTC. This encodes CASSPSYSPVFAGYEQYF.

This clone was seen a handful of times. In nucleotides, the CDR3 is TGTGCCTGCCGGGACAGCAATCAGCCCCAGCATTTT. Translating it yields CACRDSNQPQHF. The V and J genes are TRBV6-5 and TRBJ1-5, with D possibly TRBD1 on 5 matching bases. CDR1 MNHEY and CDR2 SVGAGI come from the germline V gene. CDR3 length equals 12 residues. V lost 11 bases to trimming and J lost 1 base, with 9 bases between them.

There are a few counts of this clone. The gene calls are TRBV30 and TRBJ2-1, with D hard to call. The CDR3 covers 11 residues. Germline V gene sequence: CDR1 GTSNPN, CDR2 SVGIG (reference sequence). Trimming took 2 bases from V and 9 from J, leaving 8 bases between them. As DNA, the CDR3 is TGTGCCTGGAGTTCAATGACTGAGCAGTTCTTC. Translating it yields CAWSSMTEQFF.

This rearrangement joins TRBV5-4 to TRBJ2-5; 7 nucleotides agree with TRBD1. The junction had 10 bases not matched to a gene; V was cut back by 0 bases and J by 5 bases. The CDR3 length is 16 residues. CDR1 is SGHNT and CDR2 is YYREEE in the germline V gene (reference sequence). The CDR3 region is CASSLGGEGGRETQYF. The CDR3 DNA is TGTGCCAGCAGCTTGGGTGGTGAAGGGGGCCGGGAGACCCAGTACTTC.

This clone was seen only a few times. The genes are TRBV4-3 and TRBJ1-1; D unresolved. From germline, CDR1 is LGHNA and CDR2 YSLEER. The CDR3 runs 14 residues. V shed 0 bases and J shed 0 bases, with 5 bases lying between them. CDR3 coding DNA: TGCGCCAGCAGCCAAGAATACCTGAACACTGAAGCTTTCTTT. This encodes CASSQEYLNTEAFF.

The rearrangement uses TRBV28 and TRBJ1-2; 8 nucleotides line up with TRBD1. The CDR3 loop spans 17 amino acids. The V gene's germline CDR1 is MDHEN and CDR2 SYDVKM. The junction had 11 bases not matched to a gene; V was cut back by 1 base and J by 4 bases. CDR3 in DNA: TGTGCCAGCAGTTTATTGGGGATAGGACAGGGTATCTATGGCTACACCTTC. Protein sequence: CASSLLGIGQGIYGYTF.

For this clone: With a much larger clone just one base away, this may be a read error. The chain uses TRBV5-4 and TRBJ1-1, with D hard to call. CDR1 and CDR2 (germline): SGHNT, YYREEE (reference sequence). V shed 0 bases and J shed 1 base, with 4 bases lying between them. The CDR3 consists of 13 residues. CDR3 in amino acids: CASSLAENTEAFF. The CDR3 DNA follows: TGTGCCAGCAGCTTGGCAGAGAACACTGAAGCTTTCTTT.